The present T cell receptor (beta chain) was sequenced within a study of long-term antiretroviral therapy in people with HIV. CDR1 SGHKS and CDR2 YYEKEE come from the germline V gene (reference sequence). The CDR3 consists of 16 residues. V gave up 4 bases and J gave up 4 bases; unmatched junction bases: 8. Findings and caveats of the study: Clones showing expansion before ART dominated the repertoire at all time points. All blood samples came from the years 2004 to 2017, possibly under older ART regimens.

This was the immunoSEQ v3.0 assay at survey level. Produced via immunoSEQ multiplex PCR; TCRdb's table is partial and in-frame only. The data hold about 8,600 clones, with roughly four fifths observed a single time. HIV-positive participants all received treatment in the United States. Cryopreserved PBMC numbered roughly 0.9-11 million per sample before DNA extraction. This clone was recorded a few times. Its target is not known. This sequence originates from a man aged 40-49 years with HIV. The chain uses TRBV5-5 and TRBJ2-1; 10 bases match TRBD1. The sample in question was unsorted PBMCs, obtained 0.6 years before starting antiretroviral therapy. In DNA form, the CDR3 reads TGTGCCAGCAGCCTCCCGACAGGGGGCTTGTACAATGAGCAGTTCTTC. Its protein is CASSLPTGGLYNEQFF.